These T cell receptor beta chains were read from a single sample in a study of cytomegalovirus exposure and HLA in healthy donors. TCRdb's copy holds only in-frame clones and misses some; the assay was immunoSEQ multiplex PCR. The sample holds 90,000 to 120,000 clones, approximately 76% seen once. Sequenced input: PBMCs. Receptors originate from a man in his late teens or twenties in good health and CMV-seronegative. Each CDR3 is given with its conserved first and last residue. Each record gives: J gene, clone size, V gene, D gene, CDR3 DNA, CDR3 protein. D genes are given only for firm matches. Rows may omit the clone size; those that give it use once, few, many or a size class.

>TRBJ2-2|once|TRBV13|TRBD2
TGTGCCAGCAGCTTAGGCGCGGGGGTCAGCACCGGGGAGCTGTTTTTT
CASSLGAGVSTGELFF
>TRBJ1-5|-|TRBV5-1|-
TGCGCCAGCAGCTTGGAAGGACAGATTAATCAGCCCCAGCATTTT
CASSLEGQINQPQHF
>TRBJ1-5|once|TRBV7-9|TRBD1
TGTGCCAGCAGCACCACAGGGGGCCCTAATAGTGAACAGCCCCAGCATTTT
CASSTTGGPNSEQPQHF
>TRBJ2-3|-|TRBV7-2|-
TGTGCCAGCAGCTTAGGAGGCAGATTGGATACGCAGTATTTT
CASSLGGRLDTQYF
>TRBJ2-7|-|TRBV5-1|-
TGCGCCAGCAGCCCTACAGCAAACTACGAGCAGTACTTC
CASSPTANYEQYF
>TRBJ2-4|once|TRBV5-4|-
TGTGCCAGCAGTTTAGGGGGGGGGCGCCAAAACATTCAGTACTTC
CASSLGGGRQNIQYF
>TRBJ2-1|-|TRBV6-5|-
TGTGCCAGCAGAAAAGACGGGTACAATGAGCAGTTCTTC
CASRKDGYNEQFF
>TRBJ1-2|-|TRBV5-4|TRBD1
TGTGCCAGCAGCTTGCCGACAGGGAATGGCTACACCTTC
CASSLPTGNGYTF
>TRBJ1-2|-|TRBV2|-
TGTGCCACTTCACAGGACAACTATGGCTACACCTTC
CATSQDNYGYTF
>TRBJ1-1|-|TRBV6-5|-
TGTGCCAGCAGTCCTTCCAGGGTTTTTACTGAAGCTTTCTTT
CASSPSRVFTEAFF
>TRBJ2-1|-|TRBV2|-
TGTGCCAGCAGGGGAGGTAGTAGTGGCTATGAGCAGTTCTTC
CASRGGSSGYEQFF
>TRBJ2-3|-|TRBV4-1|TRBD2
TGCGCCAGCAGCCAACCGATAGCGGGGTTTACCACAGATACGCAGTATTTT
CASSQPIAGFTTDTQYF
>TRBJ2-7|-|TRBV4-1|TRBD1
TGCGCCGGCAGCCAAGCCCCAGGACAGGGTCGCGAGCAGTACTTC
CAGSQAPGQGREQYF
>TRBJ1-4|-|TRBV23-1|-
TGCGCCAGCTCCGCGGGGCAACCTTCAACTAATGAAAAACTGTTTTTT
CASSAGQPSTNEKLFF
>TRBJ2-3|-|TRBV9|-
TGTGCCAGCTTCTGGAAGGCGGGCACAGATACGCAGTATTTT
CASFWKAGTDTQYF
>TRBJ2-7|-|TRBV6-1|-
TGTGCCAGCGAGGCGAGGGGGAGCGAGCAGTACTTC
CASEARGSEQYF